This T cell receptor (beta chain) was captured by sequencing in a study of T cell repertoires in cytomegalovirus infection. Study-level findings and limits: What dominated the ex vivo response were HLA-C-restricted CMV-specific TCR beta clonotypes. The cumulative frequency of public TCR beta families identified carriers of CMV plus the relevant HLA.

The CDR3 is 17 residues long. CDR1 and CDR2 (germline): SGHVS, FQNEAQ. V was pared by 1 base and J by 1 base, with 3 bases of the junction left unmatched. TCRdb called the reads again in MiXCR, with one record for every CDR3 protein. The repertoire has approximately 100,000 distinct CDR3 sequences, 20% to 30% of them found once; the top ten carry around 40%. This clonotype was found many times. Its cognate antigen is unknown. This TCR derives from a human donor in good health (CMV status not recorded). Some clones in this sample may be carry-over from other donors' samples. V and J are TRBV7-8 and TRBJ2-6, with TRBD1 matching over 8 bases. The sample comprised CD8+ T cells from PBMCs. CDR3 sequence: CASSLGDRMSGANVLTF. The CDR3, as DNA: TGTGCCAGCAGCTTAGGGGACAGGATGTCTGGGGCCAACGTCCTGACTTTC.